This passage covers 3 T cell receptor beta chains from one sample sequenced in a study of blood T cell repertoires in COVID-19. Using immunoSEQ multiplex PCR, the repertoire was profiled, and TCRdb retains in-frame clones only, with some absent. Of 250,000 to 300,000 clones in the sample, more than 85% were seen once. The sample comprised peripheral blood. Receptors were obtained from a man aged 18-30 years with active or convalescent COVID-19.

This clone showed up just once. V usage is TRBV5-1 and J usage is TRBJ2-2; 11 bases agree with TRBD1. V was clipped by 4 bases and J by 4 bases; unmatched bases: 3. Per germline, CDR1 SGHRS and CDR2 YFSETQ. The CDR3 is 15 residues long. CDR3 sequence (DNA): TGCGCCAGCAGCCCCGGGACAGGGGGCACCGGGGAGCTGTTTTTT. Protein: CASSPGTGGTGELFF. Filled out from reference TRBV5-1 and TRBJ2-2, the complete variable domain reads KAGVTQTPRYLIKTRGQQVTLSCSPISGHRSVSWYQQTPGQGLQFLFEYFSETQRNKGNFPGRFSGRQFSNSRSEMNVSTLELGDSALYLCASSPGTGGTGELFFGEGSRLTVL.

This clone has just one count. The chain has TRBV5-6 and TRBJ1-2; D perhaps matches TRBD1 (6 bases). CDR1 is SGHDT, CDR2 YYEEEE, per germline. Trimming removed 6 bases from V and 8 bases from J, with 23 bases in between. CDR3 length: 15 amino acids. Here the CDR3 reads CASTPLLLQGGGYTF. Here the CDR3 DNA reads TGTGCCAGCACCCCTCTCTTGTTACAGGGTGGAGGCTACACCTTC.

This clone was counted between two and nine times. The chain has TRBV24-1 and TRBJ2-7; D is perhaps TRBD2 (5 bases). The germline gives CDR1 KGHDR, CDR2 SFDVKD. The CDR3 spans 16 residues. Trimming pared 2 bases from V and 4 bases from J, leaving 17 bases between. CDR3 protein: CATSDSKRTFPYEQYF. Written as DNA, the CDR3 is TGTGCCACCAGTGATTCGAAGCGGACGTTTCCTTACGAGCAGTACTTC.